These 32 T cell receptor beta chains share one sample of origin, sequenced in a study of identical twins (dated by TCRdb to 2016 to 2018). Libraries were made using 5' RACE. The sample was run on an Illumina HiSeq 2000. TCRdb trimmed public reads at Q25 via fastp, called clones via MiXCR and kept in-frame beta chains. One record per CDR3 amino acid sequence lists the most common genes and DNA. The sample table shows approximately 490,000 distinct CDR3 sequences, and around 22% are seen once. Clones ranked in the top ten supply approximately 0.52% of the sample. The data also belong to a second study, concerning yellow fever vaccine responses in identical twins.

Input material: CD4+ T cells sorted from blood. These receptors all stem from a woman younger than 35 in good health.

A few counts support this clonotype. The chain has TRBV10-3 and TRBJ1-2; the D is unclear. Germline V lookup: CDR1 ENHRY, CDR2 SYGVKD. The V end lost 9 bases, the J end lost 3 bases, and 14 bases lay between the germline ends. The CDR3 consists of 13 residues. The CDR3 coding sequence is TGTGCCATTTCTAAGGGCGCCGACTATGGCTACACCTTC. This encodes CAISKGADYGYTF.

V usage is TRBV20-1 and J usage is TRBJ1-1, with D maybe TRBD1 (5 bases). V lost 1 base and J lost 0, with 12 bases in between. Germline lookup yields CDR1 DFQATT and CDR2 SNEGSKA (reference sequence). The CDR3 contains 15 residues. As DNA, the CDR3 is TGCAGTGCTAGAGGAGGTGCAGGGATGAACACTGAAGCTTTCTTT. It yields the protein CSARGGAGMNTEAFF.

This clonotype has just a few counts. The chain joins TRBV10-3 to TRBJ2-2; 9 bases line up with TRBD1. The CDR3 consists of 14 residues. The germline V gene has CDR1 ENHRY and CDR2 SYGVKD. V gave up 8 bases and J gave up 6 bases; unmatched junction bases: 7. The CDR3 loop is CAIRDRDMAGELFF. In DNA form, the CDR3 reads TGTGCCATCCGGGACAGGGATATGGCCGGGGAGCTGTTTTTT.

V and J are TRBV7-8 and TRBJ2-2; 9 bases are a match to TRBD2. The CDR3 consists of 16 residues. Trimming removed 5 bases from V and 6 bases from J; junction bases left unmatched: 10. Germline V gene data show CDR1 as SGHVS and CDR2 as FQNEAQ. The CDR3 DNA reads TGTGCCAGCAGCGCAGCGGGGGGTTTGGGGCCCGGGGAGCTGTTTTTT. Encoded protein: CASSAAGGLGPGELFF.

This clonotype came up a few times. The V call is TRBV24-1, the J call TRBJ2-1, with 12 nucleotides matching TRBD1. This CDR3 has 17 residues. Germline lookup yields CDR1 KGHDR and CDR2 SFDVKD. The junction had 16 bases not matched to a gene; V was cut back by 9 bases and J by 8 bases. The CDR3 sequence is CATEALVGTGGAYEQFF. For the CDR3, the DNA is TGTGCCACCGAAGCCCTGGTAGGGACAGGGGGCGCGTATGAGCAGTTCTTC.

V is TRBV29-1 and J is TRBJ2-5; D is unresolved. CDR3 size: 15 residues. CDR1 is SQVTM and CDR2 is ANQGSEA in the germline V gene. Trimming took off 4 bases at V and 1 base at J, with 16 bases between the two ends. CDR3 nucleotide sequence: TGCAGCGTTGGGCGGTGGATGGCGGTCCAAGAGACCCAGTACTTC. Translating gives CSVGRWMAVQETQYF.

The J gene is TRBJ2-1, the V gene TRBV5-1; D gene uncertain. This CDR3 spans 11 amino acids. V lost 3 bases to trimming and J lost 9 bases, with 7 bases between them. Per the germline V gene, CDR1 is SGHRS and CDR2 is YFSETQ. CDR3 DNA: TGCGCCAGCAGCTCAGACGGTGAGCAGTTCTTC. The encoded protein is CASSSDGEQFF.

A few counts support this clonotype. This rearrangement joins TRBV10-3 to TRBJ2-3, with D perhaps given as TRBD1 or TRBD2 (5 bases each). The V gene's germline CDR1 is ENHRY and CDR2 SYGVKD. The CDR3 extends over 14 amino acids. V was shortened by 6 bases and J by 6 bases, with 16 bases between the two germline ends. The CDR3 here is CAISPGPRTDTQYF. Written as DNA, the CDR3 is TGTGCCATCAGCCCGGGACCACGGACGGATACGCAGTATTTT.

Written as DNA, the CDR3 is TGTGCCAGCAGTTACCTTCGACAGGCCGCCAACAATGAGCAGTTCTTC. Translating it yields CASSYLRQAANNEQFF. The V and J genes are TRBV6-5 and TRBJ2-1, with D possibly matching TRBD1 (6 bases). CDR1 and CDR2 (germline): MNHEY, SVGAGI. The CDR3 runs to 16 residues. V was shortened by 2 bases and J by 5 bases, with 16 bases between the two germline ends.

The chain couples TRBV15 to TRBJ1-1, with D possibly matching TRBD1 (6 bases). The CDR3 spans 14 residues. Germline-derived CDR1 and CDR2 are LNHNV and YYDKDF (reference sequence). The germline V and J ends were trimmed by 3 bases and 4 bases, with 12 bases remaining between them. The CDR3 DNA follows: TGTGCCACCAGCAGTTTTCAGGGGATCACTGAAGCTTTCTTT. As protein: CATSSFQGITEAFF.

This clonotype was seen a few times. The chain links TRBV12-3 or TRBV12-4 to TRBJ2-5, with a tentative D call TRBD2 (6 bases). The CDR3 spans 14 residues. Between the trimmed V and J ends, which lost 4 bases and 4 bases, there was a span of 13 bases. CDR3 residues: CASSSSATPETQYF. In nucleotides, the CDR3 is TGTGCCAGCAGTTCTAGCGCGACACCAGAGACCCAGTACTTC.

V gene TRBV10-3 combines with J gene TRBJ2-1; 11 bases match TRBD2. The CDR3 is 19 residues long. After removal of 8 bases from V and 4 bases from J, the junction contained 19 bases not matched to a gene. The germline V gene has CDR1 ENHRY and CDR2 SYGVKD. CDR3 DNA sequence: TGTGCCATCGGACCCCGGACAGGGAAGGGACTAGCGGTTTACAATGAGCAGTTCTTC. Amino acid sequence: CAIGPRTGKGLAVYNEQFF.

V usage is TRBV15 and J usage is TRBJ2-1; 10 positions match TRBD2. Germline trimming cut 0 bases from V and 10 bases from J; bases unmatched to any gene: 18. Germline lookup yields CDR1 LNHNV and CDR2 YYDKDF (reference sequence). The CDR3 spans 19 residues. This CDR3 is CATSRDGYLGLAGVSEQFF. The CDR3 DNA sequence: TGTGCCACCAGCAGAGATGGGTATCTAGGGCTAGCGGGAGTAAGCGAGCAGTTCTTC.

This clonotype was counted a few times. The genes are TRBV3-1 and TRBJ1-1; D remains unclear. This CDR3 contains 16 residues. Germline-derived CDR1 and CDR2 are LGHDT and YNNKEL (reference sequence). V was cut by 0 bases and J by 1 base, with 12 bases left in between. The CDR3 loop reads CASSQEGRRANTEAFF. The DNA of the CDR3 is TGTGCCAGCAGCCAAGAGGGTCGGAGGGCGAACACTGAAGCTTTCTTT.

CDR3 DNA sequence: TGTGCCAGCAGGCCCCGGGGCCTCCACAATGAGCAGTTCTTC. It encodes CASRPRGLHNEQFF. V is TRBV7-6 and J is TRBJ2-1; the D gene could be TRBD1 or TRBD2 (5 bases each). Germline CDR1 SGHVS, CDR2 FNYEAQ. CDR3 size: 14 residues. V lost 6 bases to trimming and J lost 5 bases, with 14 bases between them.

This chain joins TRBV18 and TRBJ2-1; 8 bases map to TRBD2. CDR1 KGHSH and CDR2 LQKENI come from the germline V gene. The CDR3 sequence is 17 residues long. V shed 4 bases, J shed 10 bases, and the junction held 18 bases outside the gene matches. The CDR3 sequence: CASSHGDPGLGRNEQFF. CDR3 coding DNA: TGTGCCAGCTCACACGGGGACCCGGGACTAGGAAGGAACGAGCAGTTCTTC.

The V gene is TRBV11-3, the J gene TRBJ2-7, with D possibly being TRBD2 (5 bases). V was clipped by 5 bases and J by 3 bases, with 14 bases between them. Germline CDR1 and CDR2: SGHNT and YENEEA. The CDR3 loop spans 14 amino acids. CDR3 residues: CASSPRPGVYEQYV. Written as DNA, the CDR3 is TGTGCCAGCAGCCCGCGGCCCGGGGTCTACGAGCAGTACGTC.

This clonotype was detected ten times or more. The chain has TRBV12-3 or TRBV12-4 and TRBJ1-1; D remains ambiguous. The CDR3 extends over 14 amino acids. V shed 1 base and J shed 0 bases, with 6 bases lying between them. CDR3 nucleotide sequence: TGTGCCAGCAGTTTAGAAACTGTGAACACTGAAGCTTTCTTT. Translating gives CASSLETVNTEAFF.

This clonotype was seen repeatedly, ten times or more. This rearrangement joins TRBV12-3 or TRBV12-4 to TRBJ1-1; 7 bases are shared with TRBD1. The CDR3 is 14 amino acids. Trimming cost V 5 bases and J 4 bases; bases outside gene matches: 7. The CDR3 DNA sequence: TGTGCCAGCAGTCGAACAGGGGTTGGCACTGAAGCTTTCTTT. Residues: CASSRTGVGTEAFF.

In its sample, this clonotype was seen a few times. The DNA for the CDR3 is TGCAGTGCTTCCCCGACTAGCGGGGGGTTAGGTGAGCAGTTCTTC. It codes for CSASPTSGGLGEQFF. The chain carries TRBV20-1 and TRBJ2-1, with 13 bases fitting TRBD2. The CDR3 covers 15 residues. The trim removed 5 bases at V and 9 bases at J, leaving 10 bases unmatched. Looked up from germline, CDR1 is DFQATT and CDR2 is SNEGSKA (reference sequence).

This clonotype has ten or more counts. The J gene is TRBJ2-5, the V gene TRBV29-1; D is perhaps TRBD2 (5 bases). The CDR3 has 14 residues. The V gene lost 0 bases and the J gene lost 4 bases, with 12 bases spanning the gap. The germline gives CDR1 SQVTM, CDR2 ANQGSEA. CDR3 DNA: TGCAGCGTTGAAGATGCTCTGGCGGGAGAGACCCAGTACTTC. This gives the protein CSVEDALAGETQYF.

In its sample, this clonotype was seen a few times. The chain couples TRBV3-1 to TRBJ2-7; D is uncertain. Per the germline V gene, CDR1 is LGHDT and CDR2 is YNNKEL (reference sequence). Trimming cost V 1 base and J 3 bases, with 16 bases left between them. The CDR3 covers 16 residues. As DNA, the CDR3 is TGTGCCAGCAGCCAAGGTCTCGACGCAAGCGTCTACGAGCAGTACTTC. Its translation is CASSQGLDASVYEQYF.

This chain connects TRBV4-1 to TRBJ2-7; perhaps TRBD2 as D (5 bases). CDR3 length: 13 amino acids. Between the trimmed V and J ends, which lost 3 bases and 2 bases, there was a span of 8 bases. CDR1 is MGHRA, CDR2 YSYEKL, per germline. CDR3 protein: CASSHTGTYEQYF. Here the CDR3 DNA reads TGCGCCAGCAGCCACACCGGGACCTACGAGCAGTACTTC.

This chain connects TRBV20-1 to TRBJ2-1; 12 nucleotides line up with TRBD2. The CDR3 is 13 residues long. The germline V gene has CDR1 DFQATT and CDR2 SNEGSKA (reference sequence). The V gene end was trimmed by 5 bases and the J gene end by 8 bases; junction bases not matched to a gene: 4. CDR3 coding DNA: TGCAGTGCTGGACTAGCGGGGTTCGATGAGCAGTTCTTC. Amino acid sequence: CSAGLAGFDEQFF.

The chain links TRBV5-1 to TRBJ2-3, with a tentative D call TRBD1 (6 bases). Germline CDR1 reads SGHRS; CDR2 reads YFSETQ. Trimming pared 6 bases from V and 0 bases from J, leaving 14 bases between. The CDR3 is made up of 15 amino acids. CDR3 nucleotide sequence: TGCGCCAGCAACCTACAGGGACCTAGCACAGATACGCAGTATTTT. It yields the protein CASNLQGPSTDTQYF.

The gene calls are TRBV6-6 and TRBJ1-5; D not resolved. The CDR3 runs 13 residues. Germline V gives CDR1 MNHNY, CDR2 SVGAGI (reference sequence). V was cut by 5 bases and J by 1 base, with 6 bases left in between. This chain's CDR3 is CASSHSSNQPQHF. The CDR3 coding sequence is TGTGCCAGCAGTCACAGCAGCAATCAGCCCCAGCATTTT.

This clonotype has just a few counts. The chain carries TRBV24-1 and TRBJ2-2; D is possibly TRBD1 or TRBD2 (5 bases each). CDR1 and CDR2 from the germline V gene are KGHDR and SFDVKD. This CDR3 is built from 18 residues. The V and J ends lost 6 bases and 4 bases respectively, with 23 bases between them. CDR3 loop: CATSSMRGKTSATGELFF. CDR3 coding DNA: TGTGCCACCAGTTCGATGAGGGGAAAAACCTCGGCCACCGGGGAGCTGTTTTTT.

The chain uses TRBV6-5 and TRBJ2-1; D is unclear. CDR3 length: 15 amino acids. V lost 0 bases, J lost 3 bases, and 9 bases lay in between. Germline V gene data show CDR1 as MNHEY and CDR2 as SVGAGI. As DNA, the CDR3 is TGTGCCAGCAGTTACTCGAGCGTACTCTACAATGAGCAGTTCTTC. Its translation: CASSYSSVLYNEQFF.

This clonotype was seen repeatedly, ten times or more. The V call is TRBV7-8, the J call TRBJ1-6; 7 bases are shared with TRBD1. Germline V gene data show CDR1 as SGHVS and CDR2 as FQNEAQ. V lost 5 bases, J lost 10 bases, and 11 bases stayed unmatched. This CDR3 region has 15 residues. The CDR3 loop reads CASSTGTVFGSPLHF. CDR3 bases: TGTGCCAGCAGCACCGGGACAGTTTTTGGATCACCCCTCCACTTT.

The CDR3 DNA reads TGCAGCGTTGGGCCTAGCGGGAGGAATGAGCAGTTCTTC. It is translated as CSVGPSGRNEQFF. The rearrangement joins TRBV29-1 to TRBJ2-1; 11 bases line up with TRBD2. Germline assignment: CDR1 SQVTM and CDR2 ANQGSEA. The CDR3 totals 13 residues. After removal of 4 bases from V and 7 bases from J, the junction contained 3 bases not matched to a gene.

V is TRBV5-8 and J is TRBJ2-5, with 7 bases that match TRBD1. CDR1 and CDR2 from the germline V gene are SGHTS and YDEGEE. The CDR3 spans 16 residues. J gave up 1 base and V 4 bases, and 10 bases lay outside the gene matches. In DNA, the CDR3 is TGTGCCAGCAGCCTTACCCGACAGGGATTCCAAGAGACCCAGTACTTC. Translating gives CASSLTRQGFQETQYF. The variable domain in full, with the rest retrieved from reference TRBV5-8 and TRBJ2-5, is EAGVTQSPTHLIKTRGQQATLRCSPISGHTSVYWYQQALGLGLQFLLWYDEGEERNRGNFPPRFSGRQFPNYSSELNVNALELEDSALYLCASSLTRQGFQETQYFGPGTRLLVL.

This clonotype was observed a few times. The V gene is TRBV20-1, the J gene TRBJ2-1; possible D gene TRBD2, 6 bases. Germline assignment: CDR1 DFQATT and CDR2 SNEGSKA (reference sequence). CDR3 size: 14 residues. Trimming took off 3 bases at V and 6 bases at J, with 15 bases between the two ends. The CDR3 DNA reads as TGCAGTGCTAGGGGAGGCGGGACTCTCAATGAGCAGTTCTTC. The encoded protein is CSARGGGTLNEQFF.